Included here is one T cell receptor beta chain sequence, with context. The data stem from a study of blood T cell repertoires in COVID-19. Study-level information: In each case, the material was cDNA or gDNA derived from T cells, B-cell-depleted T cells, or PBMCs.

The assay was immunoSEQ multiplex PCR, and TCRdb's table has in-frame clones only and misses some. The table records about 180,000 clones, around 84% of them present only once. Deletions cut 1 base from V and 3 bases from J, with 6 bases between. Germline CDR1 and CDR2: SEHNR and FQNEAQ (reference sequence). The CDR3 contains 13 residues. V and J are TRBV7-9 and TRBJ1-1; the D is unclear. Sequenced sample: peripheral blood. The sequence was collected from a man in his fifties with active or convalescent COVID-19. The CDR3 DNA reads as TGTGCCAGCAGCTTAGACAGTCACACTGAAGCTTTCTTT. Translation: CASSLDSHTEAFF.